The 32 T cell receptor beta chains listed next were all sequenced from one sample in a study of blood T cell repertoires in COVID-19. The repertoire was sequenced with immunoSEQ multiplex PCR; TCRdb's copy has only in-frame clones and lacks some. This sample has more than 95,000 clones, with about 79% found just once. The sequenced sample was peripheral blood. These receptor sequences come from a man aged 35-49 years with active or convalescent COVID-19.

The rearrangement uses TRBV6-2 or TRBV6-3 and TRBJ1-4; possible D gene TRBD1, 5 bases. Germline V gene data show CDR1 as MNHEY and CDR2 as SVGEGT. V was cut by 0 bases and J by 8 bases, with 16 bases left in between. This CDR3 spans 16 amino acids. CDR3 DNA sequence: TGTGCCAGCAGTTACTCGATTCAGGGATTGGAGGAAAAACTGTTTTTT. Residues: CASSYSIQGLEEKLFF.

The chain combines TRBV6-5 with TRBJ2-1, with 7 bases fitting TRBD2. CDR1 MNHEY and CDR2 SVGAGI come from the germline V gene. The CDR3 contains 13 residues. CDR3 sequence: CSLGRETYNEQFF. The DNA of the CDR3 is TGTTCTTTGGGGCGGGAGACCTACAATGAGCAGTTCTTC.

The gene calls are TRBV30 and TRBJ2-3; 10 bases map to TRBD2. This CDR3 contains 16 residues. V lost 0 bases to trimming and J lost 2 bases; unmatched junction nucleotides: 5. CDR1 and CDR2 from the germline V gene are GTSNPN and SVGIG (reference sequence). DNA of the CDR3: TGTGCCTGGAGTGTACGGACTAGCGGTCTCACAGATACGCAGTATTTT. Residues: CAWSVRTSGLTDTQYF.

The chain has TRBV19 and TRBJ2-1, with unresolved D. The ends were cut back, 0 bases at V and 9 bases at J, with 12 bases in the middle. Germline values: CDR1 LNHDA, CDR2 SQIVND (reference sequence). The CDR3 has 14 residues. CDR3 loop: CASSIDLPAGEQFF. The CDR3 DNA reads as TGTGCCAGTAGTATAGATCTGCCAGCAGGTGAGCAGTTCTTC.

The chain employs TRBV4-2 and TRBJ1-5, with 8 bases matching TRBD1. The J segment lost 6 bases and the V segment lost 0 bases, leaving 7 bases of the junction unmatched. The CDR3 extends over 16 amino acids. Germline values: CDR1 LGHNA, CDR2 YNFKEQ. DNA for the CDR3: TGTGCCAGCAGCCAAGAAGCAGGGGGCATGTTTCAGCCCCAGCATTTT. Protein product: CASSQEAGGMFQPQHF.

The chain uses TRBV18 and TRBJ2-2, with 8 positions matching TRBD2. The CDR3 contains 18 residues. CDR1 and CDR2 from the germline V gene are KGHSH and LQKENI. The ends lost 3 bases at V and 3 bases at J; junction bases unmatched: 12. CDR3 loop: CASSPKGREVTHTGELFF. The CDR3 DNA sequence: TGTGCCAGCTCACCGAAGGGGCGGGAGGTCACCCACACCGGGGAGCTGTTTTTT.

V is TRBV25-1 and J is TRBJ2-1, with TRBD1 identical over 8 bases. The CDR3 sequence is 17 residues long. Losses at the gene ends were 4 bases for V and 3 bases for J; bases not matched to a gene: 11. Germline CDR1 is MGHDK and CDR2 is SYGVNS. For the CDR3, the DNA is TGTGCCAGCAGTGGGACAGGGAAAACCCTTGGCTACAATGAGCAGTTCTTC. This codes for CASSGTGKTLGYNEQFF.

The V gene is TRBV4-1, the J gene TRBJ2-7, with 10 bases aligning to TRBD2. The CDR3 is made up of 17 amino acids. The ends lost 1 base at V and 0 bases at J; junction bases unmatched: 6. In germline, CDR1 is MGHRA, CDR2 YSYEKL. The CDR3 protein is CASSQAYTSGVSYEQYF. The CDR3 coding sequence is TGCGCCAGCAGCCAAGCATACACTAGCGGGGTCTCCTACGAGCAGTACTTC.

This clone was found a few times. This chain connects TRBV19 to TRBJ1-1; a weak D match, TRBD1 (5 bases). Between the trimmed V and J ends, which lost 4 bases and 7 bases, there was a span of 10 bases. Germline CDR1 LNHDA, CDR2 SQIVND (reference sequence). This CDR3 spans 12 amino acids. The CDR3 DNA reads TGTGCCAGTAGTACCTGGGGCAGTGAAGCTTTCTTT. Translating it yields CASSTWGSEAFF.

The J gene is TRBJ2-3, the V gene TRBV2, with D tentatively TRBD2 (6 bases). The germline V gene has CDR1 SNHLY and CDR2 FYNNEI. V gave up 8 bases and J gave up 0 bases, with 18 bases separating them. The CDR3 runs to 16 residues. This chain's CDR3 is CASAPQGGTSTDTQYF. Written as DNA, the CDR3 is TGTGCCAGCGCACCCCAGGGAGGCACTAGCACAGATACGCAGTATTTT.

The chain carries TRBV6-5 and TRBJ1-6; D unresolved. The CDR3 is 13 residues long. Germline lookup yields CDR1 MNHEY and CDR2 SVGAGI. V was clipped by 5 bases and J by 5 bases, with 7 bases between them. The CDR3 region is CASSPRDNSPLHF. Written as DNA, the CDR3 is TGTGCCAGCAGTCCTAGAGATAATTCACCCCTCCACTTT.

The table lists this clone with a few counts. V and J are TRBV6-5 and TRBJ2-7, with D uncertain. Trimming removed 3 bases at V and 6 bases at J, with 18 bases between. This CDR3 comprises 15 residues. Germline-derived CDR1 and CDR2 are MNHEY and SVGAGI. This CDR3 is CASSYLSSSRGEQYF. Written as DNA, the CDR3 is TGTGCCAGCAGTTATTTGTCCAGCTCGCGAGGCGAGCAGTACTTC.

The rearrangement links TRBV30 to TRBJ2-1; 7 positions match TRBD1. The CDR3 covers 15 residues. The V gene's germline CDR1 is GTSNPN and CDR2 SVGIG (reference sequence). After removal of 2 bases from V and 3 bases from J, the junction contained 7 bases not matched to a gene. The CDR3 loop reads CAWSIPDRLYNEQFF. The CDR3 DNA is TGTGCCTGGAGTATCCCGGACAGGCTCTACAATGAGCAGTTCTTC.

The sample holds a few counts of this clone. The chain has TRBV12-5 and TRBJ1-4; 7 nucleotides align to TRBD1. Unmatched junction bases numbered 3, after V lost 5 bases and J lost 0 bases. This CDR3 comprises 15 residues. CDR1 and CDR2 (germline): LGHNT, FRNRAP. In nucleotides, the CDR3 is TGTGCTAGTGGTCCTGGACAGGCAACTAATGAAAAACTGTTTTTT. It specifies CASGPGQATNEKLFF.

J is TRBJ1-4 and V is TRBV9; D call uncertain. The CDR3 sequence is 14 residues long. The germline CDR1 and CDR2 sequences are SGDLS and YYNGEE. V was cut by 5 bases and J by 3 bases, with 11 bases left in between. Here the CDR3 reads CASSRSASNEKLFF. The DNA for the CDR3 is TGTGCCAGCAGTAGGAGTGCGTCTAATGAAAAACTGTTTTTT.

The V gene is TRBV5-1, the J gene TRBJ1-3; a possible D gene is TRBD1 (5 bases). CDR3 length equals 18 residues. Germline V gene lookup returns CDR1 SGHRS and CDR2 YFSETQ. Deletions cut 8 bases from V and 0 bases from J, with 24 bases between. This CDR3 is CASSELGGGVFSGNTIYF. CDR3 DNA sequence: TGCGCCAGTTCCGAGCTGGGCGGGGGGGTATTCTCTGGAAACACCATATATTTT.

The chain joins TRBV2 to TRBJ1-2; D is perhaps TRBD1 (5 bases). The CDR3 is made up of 15 amino acids. Trimming stripped 6 bases from V and 6 bases from J, with 20 bases between. CDR1 and CDR2 (germline): SNHLY, FYNNEI. CDR3 DNA sequence: TGTGCCAGCAGGGGACGCTCTGGGAGGACGAATGGCTACACCTTC. Its translation is CASRGRSGRTNGYTF.

The chain couples TRBV9 to TRBJ2-1; no firm D call. V lost 0 bases to trimming and J lost 10 bases, with 11 bases between them. From germline, CDR1 is SGDLS and CDR2 YYNGEE. The CDR3 contains 13 residues. CDR3 in DNA: TGTGCCAGCAGCGTAGAATATGCGGCAGAGCAGTTCTTC. It yields the protein CASSVEYAAEQFF.

This clone was picked up many times. V and J are TRBV3-1 (or the pseudogene TRBV3-2) and TRBJ2-1, with 7 bases lining up with TRBD2. Germline assignment: CDR1 LGHDT and CDR2 YNNKEL (reference sequence). With V trimmed by 6 bases and J by 3 bases, 2 bases remained unmatched. This CDR3 comprises 13 residues. The CDR3 sequence: CASRGDYYNEQFF. The CDR3 region has the DNA TGTGCCAGCAGAGGGGACTACTACAATGAGCAGTTCTTC.

V gene TRBV25-1 combines with J gene TRBJ2-1; 15 bases are shared with TRBD2. Germline trimming cut 6 bases from V and 0 bases from J; bases unmatched to any gene: 6. The CDR3 is 18 amino acids. The V gene's germline CDR1 is MGHDK and CDR2 SYGVNS. The CDR3 sequence is CASRPGLAGGSSYNEQFF. The CDR3 nucleotides are TGTGCCAGCAGACCGGGACTAGCGGGGGGTTCCTCCTACAATGAGCAGTTCTTC.

This clone appeared a single time. The J gene is TRBJ2-1, the V gene TRBV6-1; no clear D gene. Per germline, CDR1 MNHNS and CDR2 SASEGT. CDR3 length equals 16 residues. Between the trimmed V and J ends, which lost 3 bases and 0 bases, there was a span of 12 bases. Written as DNA, the CDR3 is TGTGCCAGCAGTGATGCGACAAGTAGCTCCTACAATGAGCAGTTCTTC. Encoded protein: CASSDATSSSYNEQFF.

The chain employs TRBV5-4 and TRBJ2-7; 8 bases are shared with TRBD1. With 4 bases clipped from V and 4 bases from J, the junction kept 4 bases outside the gene matches. The CDR3 sequence is 13 residues long. The germline V gene encodes CDR1 SGHNT and CDR2 YYREEE (reference sequence). As DNA, the CDR3 is TGTGCCAGCAGCCAGGACAGGGAATACGAGCAGTACTTC. Its translation is CASSQDREYEQYF.

The V call is TRBV7-3, the J call TRBJ2-1; D ambiguous. Germline lookup yields CDR1 SGHTA and CDR2 FQGTGA. The CDR3 extends over 13 amino acids. Deletions cut 5 bases from V and 4 bases from J, with 9 bases between. CDR3 in amino acids: CASSPPEYNEQFF. The CDR3 nucleotides are TGTGCCAGCAGCCCCCCGGAGTACAATGAGCAGTTCTTC.

V gene TRBV30 combines with J gene TRBJ2-4, with 7 positions matching TRBD1. The CDR3 extends over 14 amino acids. The ends lost 6 bases at V and 7 bases at J; junction bases unmatched: 12. The V gene's germline CDR1 is GTSNPN and CDR2 SVGIG (reference sequence). The chain's CDR3 is CACTPRGKWNIQYF. CDR3 nucleotides: TGTGCCTGCACACCCAGGGGGAAATGGAACATTCAGTACTTC.

The chain uses TRBV6-5 and TRBJ1-1; D not resolved. Per germline, CDR1 MNHEY and CDR2 SVGAGI. V lost 0 bases and J lost 6, with 11 bases in between. CDR3 length: 14 amino acids. CDR3 sequence reads: CASSYSTGRAEAFF. DNA for the CDR3: TGTGCCAGCAGTTACTCGACGGGGAGGGCTGAAGCTTTCTTT.

The rearrangement joins TRBV28 to TRBJ1-2; the D is unclear. The germline V gene has CDR1 MDHEN and CDR2 SYDVKM. V was pared by 6 bases and J by 8 bases, with 10 bases between. This CDR3 comprises 11 residues. CDR3 sequence reads: CASRYQVGYTF. The CDR3 region has the DNA TGTGCCAGCAGGTACCAGGTCGGCTACACCTTC.

This clone is a singleton in its sample. The chain carries TRBV10-3 and TRBJ2-1, with a weak D call TRBD1 (6 bases). The CDR3 contains 13 residues. With 4 bases removed from V and 5 bases from J, the gap between germline ends came to 9 bases. Germline V gene data show CDR1 as ENHRY and CDR2 as SYGVKD. Here the CDR3 reads CAISGRGDNEQFF. CDR3 in DNA: TGTGCCATCAGTGGCAGGGGAGACAATGAGCAGTTCTTC.

A few counts support this clone. The chain is built from TRBV5-1 and TRBJ2-7; 16 bases are a match to TRBD2. V gave up 3 bases and J gave up 5 bases; unmatched junction bases: 8. Germline V gene sequence: CDR1 SGHRS, CDR2 YFSETQ. This CDR3 spans 17 amino acids. CDR3 DNA sequence: TGCGCCAGCAGCTCGGGGGGACTAGCGGGAGGGTACCACGAGCAGTACTTC. It is translated as CASSSGGLAGGYHEQYF.

The rearrangement uses TRBV6-1 and TRBJ2-1; 8 positions match TRBD1. V was pared by 3 bases and J by 0 bases, with 4 bases of the junction left unmatched. Looked up from germline, CDR1 is MNHNS and CDR2 is SASEGT. This CDR3 contains 16 residues. The CDR3 DNA reads TGTGCCAGCAGTGACCAGGGGGCTAGCTCCTACAATGAGCAGTTCTTC. It translates to CASSDQGASSYNEQFF.

The V and J genes are TRBV6-5 and TRBJ2-5; D gene uncertain. From germline, CDR1 is MNHEY and CDR2 SVGAGI. The CDR3 runs 11 residues. V shed 4 bases and J shed 5 bases, with 5 bases lying between them. The DNA of the CDR3 is TGTGCCAGCAGTTCCGGGGAGACCCAGTACTTC. Amino acids: CASSSGETQYF.

The chain recombines TRBV1 with TRBJ2-7; no check of the table's D call, TRBD2, against the DNA was made. TRBV1 is a documented pseudogene. The CDR3 is 16 amino acids. As DNA, the CDR3 is TGCACCAGCAGCCACCATAGCGGGACCGCCCCCTACGAGCAGTACTTC. Translating it yields CTSSHHSGTAPYEQYF.

This clone was detected ten times or more. This chain joins TRBV3-1 (or the pseudogene TRBV3-2) and TRBJ2-7; perhaps TRBD1 as D (6 bases). CDR1 is LGHDT, CDR2 YNNKEL, per germline (reference sequence). The CDR3 consists of 13 residues. V gave up 3 bases and J gave up 5 bases, with 11 bases separating them. The CDR3 reads CASSHGTLNEQYF. CDR3 in DNA: TGTGCCAGCAGCCACGGGACATTAAACGAGCAGTACTTC.